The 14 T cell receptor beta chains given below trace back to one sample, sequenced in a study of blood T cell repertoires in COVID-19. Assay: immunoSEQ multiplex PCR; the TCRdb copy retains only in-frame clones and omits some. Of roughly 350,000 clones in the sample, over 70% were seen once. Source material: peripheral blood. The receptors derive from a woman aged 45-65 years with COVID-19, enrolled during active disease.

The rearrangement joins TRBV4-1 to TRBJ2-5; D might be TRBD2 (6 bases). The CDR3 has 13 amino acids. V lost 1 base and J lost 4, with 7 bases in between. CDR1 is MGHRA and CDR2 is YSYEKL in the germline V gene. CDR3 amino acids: CASSQGRGETQYF. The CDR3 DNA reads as TGCGCCAGCAGCCAAGGGAGGGGAGAGACCCAGTACTTC.

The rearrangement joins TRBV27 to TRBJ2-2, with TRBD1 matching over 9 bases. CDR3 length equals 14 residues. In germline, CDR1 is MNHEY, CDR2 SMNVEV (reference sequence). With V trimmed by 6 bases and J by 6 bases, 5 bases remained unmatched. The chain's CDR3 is CASSSTGGPGELFF. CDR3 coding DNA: TGTGCCAGCAGCAGTACAGGGGGCCCCGGGGAGCTGTTTTTT.

The chain's CDR3 is CASSLDRGVHEQFF. CDR3 nucleotide sequence: TGTGCCAGCAGCTTAGATCGGGGGGTCCATGAGCAGTTCTTC. V usage is TRBV11-2 and J usage is TRBJ2-1; 7 nucleotides line up with TRBD2. In germline, CDR1 is SGHAT, CDR2 FQNNGV. The V gene end was trimmed by 0 bases and the J gene end by 8 bases; junction bases not matched to a gene: 4. The CDR3 sequence is 14 residues long.

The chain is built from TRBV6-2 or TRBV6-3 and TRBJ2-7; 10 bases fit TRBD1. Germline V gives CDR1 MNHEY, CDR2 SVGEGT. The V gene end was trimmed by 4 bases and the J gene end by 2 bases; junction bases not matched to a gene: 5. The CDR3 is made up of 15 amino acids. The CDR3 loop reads CASSSPGTGAYEQYF. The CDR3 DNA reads TGTGCCAGCAGTTCCCCAGGGACAGGGGCCTACGAGCAGTACTTC.

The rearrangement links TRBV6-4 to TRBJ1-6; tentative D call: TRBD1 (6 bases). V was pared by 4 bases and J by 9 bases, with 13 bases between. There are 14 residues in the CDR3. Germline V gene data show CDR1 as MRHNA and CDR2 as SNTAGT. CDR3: CASSATEGGSPLHF. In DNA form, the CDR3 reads TGTGCCAGCAGTGCGACTGAAGGGGGTTCACCCCTCCACTTT.

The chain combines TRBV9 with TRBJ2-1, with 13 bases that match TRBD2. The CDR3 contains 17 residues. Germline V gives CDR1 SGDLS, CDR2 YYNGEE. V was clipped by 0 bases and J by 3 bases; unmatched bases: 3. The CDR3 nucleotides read TGTGCCAGCAGCGTAGTGGGGACTAGCGGGAACTACAATGAGCAGTTCTTC. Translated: CASSVVGTSGNYNEQFF.

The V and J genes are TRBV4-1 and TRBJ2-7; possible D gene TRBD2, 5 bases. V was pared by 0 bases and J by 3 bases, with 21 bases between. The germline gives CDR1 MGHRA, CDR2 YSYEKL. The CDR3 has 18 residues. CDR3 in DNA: TGCGCCAGCAGCCAAGAAGTGGGCTACCTCATCGGGGTCTACGAGCAGTACTTC. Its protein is CASSQEVGYLIGVYEQYF.

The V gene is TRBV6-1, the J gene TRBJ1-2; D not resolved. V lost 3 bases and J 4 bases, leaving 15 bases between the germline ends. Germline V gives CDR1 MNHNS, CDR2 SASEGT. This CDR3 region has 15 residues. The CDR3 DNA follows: TGTGCCAGCAGTGATTACTCGCCCGGCGGCTATGGCTACACCTTC. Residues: CASSDYSPGGYGYTF.

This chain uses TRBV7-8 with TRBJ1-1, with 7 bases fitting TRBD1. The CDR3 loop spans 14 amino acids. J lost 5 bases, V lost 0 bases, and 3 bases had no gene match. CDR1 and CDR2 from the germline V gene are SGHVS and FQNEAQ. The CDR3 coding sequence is TGTGCCAGCAGCTTAGCAGGGGGCAATACTGAAGCTTTCTTT. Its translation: CASSLAGGNTEAFF.

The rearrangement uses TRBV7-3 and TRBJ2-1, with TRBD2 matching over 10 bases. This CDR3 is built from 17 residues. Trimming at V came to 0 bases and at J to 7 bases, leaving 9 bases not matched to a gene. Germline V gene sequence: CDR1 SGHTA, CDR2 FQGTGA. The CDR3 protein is CASSLTTAGGPQNEQFF. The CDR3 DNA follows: TGTGCCAGCAGCTTAACGACAGCGGGAGGGCCACAGAATGAGCAGTTCTTC.

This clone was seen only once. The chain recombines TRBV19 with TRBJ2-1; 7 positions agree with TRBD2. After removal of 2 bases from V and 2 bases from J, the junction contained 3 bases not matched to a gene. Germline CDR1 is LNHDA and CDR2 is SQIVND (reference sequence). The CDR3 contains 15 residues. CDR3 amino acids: CASSIRGRAYNEQFF. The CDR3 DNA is TGTGCCAGTAGTATACGAGGGAGGGCCTACAATGAGCAGTTCTTC.

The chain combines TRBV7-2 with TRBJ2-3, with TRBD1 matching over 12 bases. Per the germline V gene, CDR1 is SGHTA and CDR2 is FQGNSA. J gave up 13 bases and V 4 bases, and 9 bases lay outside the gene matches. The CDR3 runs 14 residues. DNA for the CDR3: TGTGCCAGCAGCTCGGGGACAGGGGGCACAAGGGAGTATTTT. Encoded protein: CASSSGTGGTREYF.

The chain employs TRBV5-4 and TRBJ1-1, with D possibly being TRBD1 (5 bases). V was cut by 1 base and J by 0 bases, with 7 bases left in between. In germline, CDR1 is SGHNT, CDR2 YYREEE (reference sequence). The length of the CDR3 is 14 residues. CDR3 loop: CASSLNRMNTEAFF. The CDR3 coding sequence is TGTGCCAGCAGCTTGAACAGGATGAACACTGAAGCTTTCTTT.

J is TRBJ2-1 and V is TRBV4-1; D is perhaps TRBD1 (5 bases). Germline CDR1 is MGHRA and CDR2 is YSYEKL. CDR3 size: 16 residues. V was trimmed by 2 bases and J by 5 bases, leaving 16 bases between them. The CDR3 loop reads CASSQSAREPNNEQFF. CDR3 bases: TGCGCCAGCAGCCAAAGTGCCAGGGAACCAAACAATGAGCAGTTCTTC.